A single TCR beta chain is shown here with its context. A read error may produce the germline difference seen at one junction end. The CDR3 runs to 17 residues. Per germline, CDR1 SGHRS and CDR2 YFSETQ. The data stem from a study of technical replicates of blood from a few donors. The repertoire was sequenced with immunoSEQ multiplex PCR; TCRdb's copy has only in-frame clones and lacks some. The sample holds roughly 97,000 clones, about 96% seen once. The receptor was derived from a human donor in good health. What was sequenced was T cells isolated from PBMCs. The rearrangement uses TRBV5-1 and TRBJ2-1; 12 positions match TRBD2. The CDR3 loop reads CASSLLTSGRPGNQQFF. CDR3 in DNA: TGCGCCAGCAGCTTGCTCACTAGCGGGAGGCCAGGCAATCAGCAGTTCTTC.